This is a list of T cell receptor beta chains from one sample in a study of cytomegalovirus exposure and HLA in healthy donors. Generated by immunoSEQ multiplex PCR, the TCRdb table keeps only in-frame clones and is missing some. Of under 250,000 clones in the sample, over 65% are singletons; the top ten hold roughly 0.6%. Sequencing was carried out using PBMCs. The origin of the receptors is a man aged 18 to 35 in good health and CMV-seronegative. Both conserved end residues are part of each CDR3. D genes are given only for firm matches. A clone size is listed for some rows: how often the clone was seen (once, few, many), or a class if it is expanded.

d_gene	abundance	j_gene	v_gene	CDR3nt	CDR3aa
TRBD2	NA	TRBJ2-1	TRBV7-3	TGTGCCAGCAGCTTAAGTAGGACTAGTTACAATGAGCAGTTCTTC	CASSLSRTSYNEQFF
NA	NA	TRBJ2-4	TRBV6-6	TGTGCCAGCAGCACGGGACTCGGGGTTGGGATTCAGTACTTC	CASSTGLGVGIQYF
TRBD1	once	TRBJ2-6	TRBV5-1	TGCGCCAGCAGCTTTGGGACAGGGGGCGGTCTCCCCCTTGGCTCTGGGGCCAACGTCCTGACTTTC	CASSFGTGGGLPLGSGANVLTF
NA	NA	TRBJ1-2	TRBV19	TGTGCCAGTAGTATAGATCCGGGGATGGGCTATGGCTACACCTTC	CASSIDPGMGYGYTF
NA	once	TRBJ2-5	TRBV5-1	TGCGCCAGCAGCTTCTTTCTTGATCCCTGGGGGCCAGAGACCCAGTACTTC	CASSFFLDPWGPETQYF
TRBD1	NA	TRBJ2-7	TRBV7-3	TGTGCCAGCAGCGCCAGTTCAGGGGGCGCTGGCCACGAGCAGTACTTC	CASSASSGGAGHEQYF
NA	NA	TRBJ2-2	TRBV6-5	TGTGCCAGCAGTTACCAGCCGGGTGGAGGAACCGGGGAGCTGTTTTTT	CASSYQPGGGTGELFF
TRBD2	NA	TRBJ2-1	TRBV6-5	TGTGCCAGCAGACTCGGGGGGGGATACAATGAGCAGTTCTTC	CASRLGGGYNEQFF
TRBD2	once	TRBJ2-7	TRBV28	TGTGCCAGCAGTTTTTTAGCGGGAGTTACCTACGAGCAGTACTTC	CASSFLAGVTYEQYF
NA	NA	TRBJ1-4	TRBV2	TGTGCCAGCAGTGTCGGGGAAAAACTGTTTTTT	CASSVGEKLFF
NA	NA	TRBJ2-5	TRBV14	TGTGCCAGCAGCCATTGGGTAGCGGTTGGAGAGACCCAGTACTTC	CASSHWVAVGETQYF
TRBD1	NA	TRBJ2-2	TRBV5-6	TGTGCCAGCAGCTCGGACAGGGGGATCGGGGAGCTGTTTTTT	CASSSDRGIGELFF
NA	NA	TRBJ2-1	TRBV28	TGTGCCACCGGGTCCCTACGATTTGAGCAGTTCTTC	CATGSLRFEQFF
NA	NA	TRBJ2-6	TRBV7-8	TGTGCCAGCAGCTTAAACGCGGGCTCTGGGGCCAACGTCCTGACTTTC	CASSLNAGSGANVLTF
TRBD2	NA	TRBJ2-1	TRBV5-4	TGTGCCAGCAGCTCCGAGGGACTAGCGGGGGCTGATGAGCAGTTCTTC	CASSSEGLAGADEQFF
TRBD1	NA	TRBJ1-1	TRBV27	TGTGCCAGCAGTCCAGGGGGCAAGAACACTGAAGCTTTCTTT	CASSPGGKNTEAFF
TRBD1	few	TRBJ2-3	TRBV27	TGTGCCACCGCGGACAGGGGACGCAAAGATACGCAGTATTTT	CATADRGRKDTQYF
NA	few	TRBJ2-7	TRBV19	TGTGCCAGTAGTATTATGGCCCAGGGTGGGTACGAGCAGTACTTC	CASSIMAQGGYEQYF
TRBD2	NA	TRBJ2-2	TRBV27	TGTGCCAGCAGAGCCGGGACTAGCGGGATCGGGGAGCTGTTTTTT	CASRAGTSGIGELFF
NA	NA	TRBJ1-2	TRBV25-1	TGTGCCAGCAGTGTAGCGGGGCCCTTACCTAACTATGGCTACACCTTC	CASSVAGPLPNYGYTF
NA	NA	TRBJ1-2	TRBV4-1	TGCGCCAGCAGCCAAGATCAGGGGACCACCTTC	CASSQDQGTTF
NA	NA	TRBJ1-1	TRBV7-9	TGTGCCAGCACCCCTATGGGGCGTAGGACTGAAGCTTTCTTT	CASTPMGRRTEAFF
NA	NA	TRBJ2-2	TRBV7-8	TGTGCCAGCAGCTTAGCCCCAGCCTCGGCTAGCACCGGGGAGCTGTTTTTT	CASSLAPASASTGELFF